The T cell receptor (beta chain) under discussion was sequenced for a study of blood T cells in healthy people across ages. Next came a second PCR, run for roughly 7 to 12 cycles, which used a sample-barcoded 5' primer along with a J-beta primer mix. All cDNA molecules were each tagged by a template-switch adaptor with 12 random nucleotides. MiXCR, applied by TCRdb to the 5' RACE reads, yields one record per CDR3 protein. Of 650,000 to 1,000,000 distinct CDR3 sequences in the sample, about 34% are singletons; the top ten hold roughly 13%. Every donor contributed about 10 milliliters of peripheral blood by blood draw. This CDR3 has 15 amino acids. In germline, CDR1 is SGHTA, CDR2 FQGNSA. V lost 1 base, J lost 4 bases, and 14 bases lay in between. General study points: The study could not conclusively compare naive and antigen-experienced cells, given its unsorted PBMCs. Greater diversity and more naive CD4+ cells were seen in long-lived donors than in aged donors.

Worth noting for this clonotype: Its antigen remains unidentified.

The sequencing sample was made of blood. V gene TRBV7-2 combines with J gene TRBJ2-7; D might be TRBD1 (6 bases). This TCR derives from a man aged 18 to 29 in good health. CDR3 in DNA: TGTGCCAGCAGCTTAGAAGGGGGAAATCTGTACGAGCAGTACTTC. This encodes CASSLEGGNLYEQYF.